The 22 T cell receptor beta chains below all came from one sample that was sequenced in a study of blood T cell repertoires in COVID-19. Sequenced by immunoSEQ multiplex PCR; TCRdb stores in-frame clones only, minus some. The profile shows approximately 300,000 clones, more than 90% of them singletons. The sample comprised PBMCs or T cells enriched from blood (not recorded which). These receptors all stem from a man in his fifties or sixties who had recovered from COVID-19.

CDR3 amino acids: CARRGQTNSPLHF. CDR3 coding DNA: TGTGCCAGGAGGGGACAGACAAATTCACCCCTCCACTTT. V is TRBV2 and J is TRBJ1-6; 7 nucleotides agree with TRBD1. The ends lost 9 bases at V and 7 bases at J; junction bases unmatched: 6. The CDR3 has 13 residues. Germline V gene data show CDR1 as SNHLY and CDR2 as FYNNEI. Looking up the rest from reference TRBV2 and TRBJ1-6 gives the full variable domain: EPEVTQTPSHQVTQMGQEVILRCVPISNHLYFYWYRQILGQKVEFLVSFYNNEISEKSEIFDDQFSVERPDGSNFTLKIRSTKLEDSAMYFCARRGQTNSPLHFGNGTRLTVT.

This sequence joins TRBV4-1 and TRBJ2-1; the D gene is possibly TRBD1 (6 bases). The CDR3 extends over 15 amino acids. V dropped 1 base and J dropped 7 bases, with 14 bases sitting between them. Germline V lookup: CDR1 MGHRA, CDR2 YSYEKL. The DNA of the CDR3 is TGCGCCAGCAGCCAAGGACAGGTGGGAATGAATGAGCAGTTCTTC. The encoded protein is CASSQGQVGMNEQFF.

J is TRBJ2-1 and V is TRBV7-2; 12 nucleotides line up with TRBD1. Germline trimming cut 1 base from V and 9 bases from J; bases unmatched to any gene: 4. The germline V gene has CDR1 SGHTA and CDR2 FQGNSA. This CDR3 is 15 amino acids long. CDR3 bases: TGTGCCAGCAGCTTAGGAGGGACAGGGGGCCGTGAGCAGTTCTTC. It encodes CASSLGGTGGREQFF.

This clone is a singleton in its sample. The junction does not match germline at one end; this may be a read error. The V gene is TRBV4-3, the J gene TRBJ1-5, with 9 positions matching TRBD1. The CDR3 totals 14 residues. CDR1 is LGHNA and CDR2 is YSLEER in the germline V gene. The DNA for the CDR3 is TGCGCCAGCAGCCAAGATAGTTCGGGGACAGGGTTGAATTTT. This encodes CASSQDSSGTGLNF.

This sequence joins TRBV30 and TRBJ2-1, with a tentative D call TRBD1 (5 bases). Trimming took 4 bases from V and 4 from J, leaving 11 bases between them. Germline CDR1 and CDR2: GTSNPN and SVGIG (reference sequence). The CDR3 runs to 13 residues. This chain's CDR3 is CAWNRRKYNEQFF. The CDR3, as DNA: TGTGCCTGGAACAGGAGAAAGTACAATGAGCAGTTCTTC.

V is TRBV6-2 or TRBV6-3 and J is TRBJ2-7, with D perhaps matching TRBD2 (6 bases). The CDR3 sequence is 16 residues long. V shed 5 bases and J shed 3 bases, with 20 bases lying between them. Germline lookup yields CDR1 MNHEY and CDR2 SVGEGT. The DNA for the CDR3 is TGTGCCAGCAGTAGCCCCTTTGGAGGGGCTCACTACGAGCAGTACTTC. Translated, it gives CASSSPFGGAHYEQYF.

The rearrangement links TRBV16 to TRBJ1-5; D is unclear. Trimming pared 4 bases from V and 0 bases from J, leaving 10 bases between. In germline, CDR1 is KGHSY, CDR2 FQNENV. This CDR3 comprises 15 residues. In DNA, the CDR3 is TGTGCCAGCAGCCGAGGCCGCGATAGCAATCAGCCCCAGCATTTT. It yields the protein CASSRGRDSNQPQHF.

The rearrangement links TRBV9 to TRBJ2-3; possibly TRBD2 for D (5 bases). V was cut by 0 bases and J by 1 base, with 9 bases left in between. Germline CDR1 and CDR2: SGDLS and YYNGEE. The CDR3 has 15 amino acids. CDR3 sequence: CASSVAPAGTDTQYF. CDR3 DNA sequence: TGTGCCAGCAGCGTAGCCCCAGCGGGCACAGATACGCAGTATTTT.

The J gene is TRBJ2-1, the V gene TRBV5-1, with a tentative D call TRBD1 (6 bases). Trimming took off 3 bases at V and 0 bases at J, with 13 bases between the two ends. This CDR3 is 16 amino acids long. Germline loops: CDR1 SGHRS, CDR2 YFSETQ. As DNA, the CDR3 is TGCGCCAGCAGCTCTTCCGTGGGGGCCTCCTACAATGAGCAGTTCTTC. It translates to CASSSSVGASYNEQFF.

This clone occurred many times. The gene calls are TRBV27 and TRBJ2-1, with unresolved D. Germline V lookup: CDR1 MNHEY, CDR2 SMNVEV (reference sequence). Trimming cost V 6 bases and J 2 bases, with 8 bases left between them. The CDR3 has 13 amino acids. The CDR3: CASSPFPYNEQFF. The CDR3 region has the DNA TGTGCCAGCAGCCCGTTTCCCTACAATGAGCAGTTCTTC.

This rearrangement joins TRBV30 to TRBJ2-5; possibly TRBD2 for D (5 bases). V gave up 3 bases and J gave up 2 bases, with 10 bases separating them. Per germline, CDR1 GTSNPN and CDR2 SVGIG (reference sequence). The CDR3 has 13 amino acids. The CDR3 bases are TGTGCCTGGAGCGGCGGGTTACAAGAGACCCAGTACTTC. This encodes CAWSGGLQETQYF.

The genes are TRBV12-3 or TRBV12-4 and TRBJ2-7, with unresolved D. The CDR3 covers 12 residues. Trimming pared 4 bases from V and 3 bases from J, leaving 7 bases between. The CDR3, as DNA: TGTGCCAGCAGTTGGCGAGGCTACGAGCAGTACTTC. Residues: CASSWRGYEQYF.

V is TRBV14 and J is TRBJ1-1; TRBD1 matches 9 bases. The germline CDR1 and CDR2 sequences are SGHDN and FVKESK. V shed 0 bases, J shed 4 bases, and the junction held 6 bases outside the gene matches. The CDR3 runs 16 residues. The CDR3 nucleotides read TGTGCCAGCAGCCAAGATTGGGGACAGGGAGTCACTGAAGCTTTCTTT. As protein: CASSQDWGQGVTEAFF.

The V call is TRBV9, the J call TRBJ2-2; TRBD2 agrees at 13 bases. Germline assignment: CDR1 SGDLS and CDR2 YYNGEE. The CDR3 has 18 residues. Losses at the gene ends were 4 bases for V and 2 bases for J; bases not matched to a gene: 8. As DNA, the CDR3 is TGTGCCAGCAGCCCGCCGGGACTAGCGGGACCTAACACCGGGGAGCTGTTTTTT. Its translation is CASSPPGLAGPNTGELFF.

This chain links TRBV6-5 with TRBJ1-2, with 9 nucleotides matching TRBD1. The CDR3 is 14 residues long. Germline assignment: CDR1 MNHEY and CDR2 SVGAGI. V dropped 2 bases and J dropped 5; count of bases not matched to a gene: 3. As DNA, the CDR3 is TGTGCCAGCAGTTACGGGACAGGGACATATGGCTACACCTTC. Translation: CASSYGTGTYGYTF.

The chain recombines TRBV19 with TRBJ1-4; D uncertain. Germline CDR1 LNHDA, CDR2 SQIVND (reference sequence). This CDR3 contains 14 residues. Trimming removed 4 bases at V and 2 bases at J, with 8 bases between. This CDR3 is CASSTGSTNEKLFF. As DNA, the CDR3 is TGTGCCAGTAGTACGGGTTCGACTAATGAAAAACTGTTTTTT.

V and J are TRBV21-1 and TRBJ2-1; TRBD2, the table's D call, was not compared with the DNA. TRBV21-1 is an annotated pseudogene. The CDR3 contains 14 residues. The CDR3 is CASSNPSFGNEQFF. For the CDR3, the DNA is TGTGCCAGCAGCAACCCAAGTTTCGGGAATGAGCAGTTCTTC.

This clone was detected only once. The chain joins TRBV19 to TRBJ1-5, with TRBD1 identical over 8 bases. In germline, CDR1 is LNHDA, CDR2 SQIVND (reference sequence). There are 15 residues in the CDR3. After removal of 6 bases from V and 0 bases from J, the junction contained 4 bases not matched to a gene. In DNA form, the CDR3 reads TGTGCCAGTAGCCTGGGACAGGATAGCAATCAGCCCCAGCATTTT. Protein sequence: CASSLGQDSNQPQHF. The whole variable domain, filled in from reference TRBV19 and TRBJ1-5, reads DGGITQSPKYLFRKEGQNVTLSCEQNLNHDAMYWYRQDPGQGLRLIYYSQIVNDFQKGDIAEGYSVSREKKESFPLTVTSAQKNPTAFYLCASSLGQDSNQPQHFGDGTRLSIL.

The CDR3 reads CASSDPGQGYEQYF. The CDR3, as DNA: TGTGCCAGCAGCGACCCGGGACAGGGCTACGAGCAGTACTTC. The chain recombines TRBV7-2 with TRBJ2-7, with TRBD1 matching 9 bases. CDR1 is SGHTA and CDR2 is FQGNSA in the germline V gene. The CDR3 length is 14 residues. V lost 5 bases and J lost 3; bases outside the gene matches: 5.

This chain links TRBV29-1 with TRBJ2-2; D ambiguous. The CDR3 contains 13 residues. Germline-derived CDR1 and CDR2 are SQVTM and ANQGSEA. Trimming left V 2 bases short and J 4 bases short, with 8 bases between. CDR3 protein: CSVELMSTGELFF. For the CDR3, the DNA is TGCAGCGTTGAACTGATGAGCACCGGGGAGCTGTTTTTT.

Comment on this clone: The same CDR3 also results from other DNA sequences found in this sample. V and J are TRBV27 and TRBJ1-3; D might be TRBD1 (6 bases). This CDR3 is built from 14 residues. V shed 5 bases and J shed 1 base, with 9 bases lying between them. Germline loops: CDR1 MNHEY, CDR2 SMNVEV (reference sequence). CDR3 nucleotide sequence: TGTGCCAGCAGTCTGACAGGTTCTGGAAACACCATATATTTT. It codes for CASSLTGSGNTIYF.

The chain is built from TRBV10-2 and TRBJ2-3, with D unresolved. The V end was cut by 3 bases, the J end by 0 bases, with 10 bases between. In germline, CDR1 is WSHSY, CDR2 SAAADI. The CDR3 is 15 amino acids. The CDR3 DNA sequence: TGCGCCAGCAGTGATATGGGCCTAAGCACAGATACGCAGTATTTT. This sequence encodes CASSDMGLSTDTQYF.